This TCR beta chain is from a study of T-cell reconstitution after alpha-beta-depleted transplantation in children. Study-wide points: Certain patients had high TCRbeta diversity at day 60, and it came from recipient T cells and thymic progenitors that survived. By one year post-transplant, T-cell counts and diversity largely arose from T cells that were newly produced.

This clonotype was seen ten or more times. Its matching antigen is unknown. Unique molecular identifiers were used in preparing the TCRbeta library. Using its own MiXCR run on the PCR reads, TCRdb lists one record per CDR3 protein. The sample consists of roughly 670,000 distinct CDR3 sequences, around 13% of them appearing once. Germline V CDR1 and CDR2: SGHAT, FQNNGV. V lost 4 bases to trimming and J lost 0 bases; unmatched junction nucleotides: 8. This CDR3 comprises 17 residues. The sample here was PBMCs, taken before TCRalphabeta/CD19-depleted stem cell transplant. The clonotype was recovered from a girl aged 2 to 10 with congenital amegakaryocytic thrombocytopenia, due to receive a stem cell transplant. The chain has TRBV11-2 and TRBJ2-5, with TRBD1 matching over 10 bases. The CDR3: CASSSRRTGGYQETQYF. The CDR3 region has the DNA TGTGCCAGCAGCTCTCGCCGGACAGGGGGGTACCAAGAGACCCAGTACTTC.